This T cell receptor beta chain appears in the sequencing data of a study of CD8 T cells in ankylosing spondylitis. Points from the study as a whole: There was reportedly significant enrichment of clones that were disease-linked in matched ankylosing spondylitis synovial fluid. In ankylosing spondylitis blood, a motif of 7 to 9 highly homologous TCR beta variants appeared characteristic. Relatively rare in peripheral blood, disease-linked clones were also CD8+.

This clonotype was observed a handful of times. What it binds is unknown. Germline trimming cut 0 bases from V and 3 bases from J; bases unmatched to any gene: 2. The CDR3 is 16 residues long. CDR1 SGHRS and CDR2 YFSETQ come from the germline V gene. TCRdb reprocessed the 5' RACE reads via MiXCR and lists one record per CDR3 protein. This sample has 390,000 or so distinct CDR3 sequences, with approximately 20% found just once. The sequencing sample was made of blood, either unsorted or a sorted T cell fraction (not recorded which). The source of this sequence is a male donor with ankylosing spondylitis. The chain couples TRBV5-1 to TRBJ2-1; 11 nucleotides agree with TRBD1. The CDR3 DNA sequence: TGCGCCAGCAGCTTGGTGGGGACAGGGGGCTACAATGAGCAGTTCTTC. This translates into CASSLVGTGGYNEQFF.